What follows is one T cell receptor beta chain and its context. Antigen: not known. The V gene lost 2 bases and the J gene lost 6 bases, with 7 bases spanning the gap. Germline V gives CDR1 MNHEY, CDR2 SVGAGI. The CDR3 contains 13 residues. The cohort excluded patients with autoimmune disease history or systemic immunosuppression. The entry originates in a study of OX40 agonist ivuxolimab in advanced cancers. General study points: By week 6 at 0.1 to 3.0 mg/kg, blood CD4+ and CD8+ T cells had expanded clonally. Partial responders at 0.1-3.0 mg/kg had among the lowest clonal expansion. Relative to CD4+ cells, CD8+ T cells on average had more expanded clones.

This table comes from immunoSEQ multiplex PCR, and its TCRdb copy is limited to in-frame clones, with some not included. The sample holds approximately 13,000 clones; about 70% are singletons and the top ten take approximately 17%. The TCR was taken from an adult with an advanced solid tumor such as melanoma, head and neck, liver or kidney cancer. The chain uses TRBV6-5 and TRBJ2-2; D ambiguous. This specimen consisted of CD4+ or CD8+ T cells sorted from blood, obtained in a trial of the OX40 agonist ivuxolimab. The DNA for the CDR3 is TGTGCCAGCAGTTACCGAGACGCCGGGGAGCTGTTTTTT. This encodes CASSYRDAGELFF.